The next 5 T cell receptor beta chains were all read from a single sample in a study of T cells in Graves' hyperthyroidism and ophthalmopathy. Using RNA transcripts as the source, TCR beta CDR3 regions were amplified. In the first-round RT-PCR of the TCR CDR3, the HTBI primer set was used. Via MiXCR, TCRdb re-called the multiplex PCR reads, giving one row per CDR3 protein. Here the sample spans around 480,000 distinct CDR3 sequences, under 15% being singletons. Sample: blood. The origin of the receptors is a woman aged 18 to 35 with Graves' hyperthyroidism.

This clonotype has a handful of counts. CDR3 in amino acids: CASSWAGTENSPLHF. The DNA for the CDR3 is TGCGCCAGCAGCTGGGCCGGGACAGAAAATTCACCCCTCCACTTT. This chain connects TRBV5-1 to TRBJ1-6; 7 bases align to TRBD1. V shed 3 bases, J shed 7 bases, and the junction held 7 bases outside the gene matches. Germline V gives CDR1 SGHRS, CDR2 YFSETQ. The CDR3 is made up of 15 amino acids.

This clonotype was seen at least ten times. CDR3 sequence: CASSEQENQPQHF. The DNA of the CDR3 is TGTGCCAGCAGCGAACAAGAAAATCAGCCCCAGCATTTT. V is TRBV3-1 and J is TRBJ1-5; no firm D call. CDR1 LGHDT and CDR2 YNNKEL come from the germline V gene (reference sequence). The CDR3 is 13 residues long. Trimming pared 5 bases from V and 4 bases from J, leaving 9 bases between.

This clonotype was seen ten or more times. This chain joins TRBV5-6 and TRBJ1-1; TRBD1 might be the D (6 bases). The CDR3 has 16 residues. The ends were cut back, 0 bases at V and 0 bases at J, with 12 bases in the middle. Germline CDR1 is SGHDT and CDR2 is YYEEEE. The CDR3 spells CASSLDQGHLNTEAFF. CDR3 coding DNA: TGTGCCAGCAGCTTGGACCAGGGACATTTGAACACTGAAGCTTTCTTT.

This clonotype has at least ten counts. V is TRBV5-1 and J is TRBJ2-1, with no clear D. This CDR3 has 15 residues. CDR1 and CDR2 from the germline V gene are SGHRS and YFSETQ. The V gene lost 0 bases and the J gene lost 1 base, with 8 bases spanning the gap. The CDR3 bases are TGCGCCAGCAGCTTGGGGCTAGATTCCTACAATGAGCAGTTCTTC. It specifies CASSLGLDSYNEQFF.

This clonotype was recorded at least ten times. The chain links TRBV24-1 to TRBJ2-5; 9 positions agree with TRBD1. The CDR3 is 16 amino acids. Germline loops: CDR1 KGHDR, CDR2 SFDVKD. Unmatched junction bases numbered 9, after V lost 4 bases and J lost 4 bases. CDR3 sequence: CATSETGGGGLETQYF. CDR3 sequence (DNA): TGTGCCACCAGTGAAACAGGGGGCGGTGGGTTAGAGACCCAGTACTTC.